Shown below are 30 T cell receptor beta chains from a single sample sequenced in a study of cytomegalovirus exposure and HLA in healthy donors. The PCR had 60 Vbeta and 13 Jbeta primers. The method was immunoSEQ multiplex PCR; TCRdb's version includes in-frame clones alone and lacks a portion of them. The table lists more than 85,000 clones, over 60% of them singletons. The sequenced material came from PBMCs. The receptors originated from a woman aged 55-69 years in good health and CMV-seropositive.

The chain links TRBV27 to TRBJ1-3, with D uncertain. Germline V gives CDR1 MNHEY, CDR2 SMNVEV (reference sequence). The CDR3 has 16 amino acids. V was pared by 3 bases and J by 0 bases, with 12 bases between. CDR3 coding DNA: TGTGCCAGCAGTTTTGAGGGCCCCAGCTCTGGAAACACCATATATTTT. Encoded protein: CASSFEGPSSGNTIYF.

The V and J genes are TRBV19 and TRBJ1-4; possibly TRBD1 for D (6 bases). The CDR3 has 14 residues. Per the germline V gene, CDR1 is LNHDA and CDR2 is SQIVND (reference sequence). The germline V and J ends were trimmed by 5 bases and 3 bases, with 10 bases remaining between them. CDR3 protein: CASSVTGSNEKLFF. The CDR3 DNA reads as TGTGCCAGTAGTGTTACAGGGTCTAATGAAAAACTGTTTTTT.

This clone was counted between two and nine times. The chain uses TRBV7-8 and TRBJ2-7; TRBD2 matches 7 bases. The junction had 12 bases not matched to a gene; V was cut back by 2 bases and J by 5 bases. The CDR3 is 16 residues long. Germline-derived CDR1 and CDR2 are SGHVS and FQNEAQ. The CDR3 loop reads CASSLMARGGPHEQYF. CDR3 bases: TGTGCCAGCAGCTTAATGGCGCGGGGAGGGCCACACGAGCAGTACTTC.

The chain carries TRBV5-4 and TRBJ2-5, with a weak D call TRBD1 (5 bases). The V gene's germline CDR1 is SGHNT and CDR2 YYREEE (reference sequence). Trimming stripped 4 bases from V and 2 bases from J, with 15 bases between. CDR3 length: 15 residues. Here the CDR3 DNA reads TGTGCCAGCAGCCCGAATCTCGACAGACAAGAGACCCAGTACTTC. This encodes CASSPNLDRQETQYF.

The V gene is TRBV18, the J gene TRBJ2-1; D remains unclear. V lost 1 base and J 9 bases, leaving 10 bases between the germline ends. The CDR3 sequence is 13 residues long. Germline V gives CDR1 KGHSH, CDR2 LQKENI. The CDR3 here is CASSPLRVAEQFF. The DNA for the CDR3 is TGTGCCAGCTCACCACTCCGCGTTGCTGAGCAGTTCTTC.

The V gene is TRBV7-9, the J gene TRBJ2-1; 7 nucleotides match TRBD2. From germline, CDR1 is SEHNR and CDR2 FQNEAQ (reference sequence). This CDR3 is 14 amino acids long. The V gene end was trimmed by 2 bases and the J gene end by 5 bases; junction bases not matched to a gene: 3. CDR3: CASSLLAADNEQFF. For the CDR3, the DNA is TGTGCCAGCAGCTTACTAGCGGCCGACAATGAGCAGTTCTTC.

This chain links TRBV18 with TRBJ1-6; no clear D gene. Deletions cut 3 bases from V and 10 bases from J, with 10 bases between. This CDR3 region has 13 residues. In germline, CDR1 is KGHSH, CDR2 LQKENI. This chain's CDR3 is CASSPTDLSPLHF. In DNA form, the CDR3 reads TGTGCCAGCTCACCTACCGACTTGTCACCCCTCCACTTT.

This chain connects TRBV10-1 to TRBJ1-1, with TRBD1 matching 8 bases. The trim removed 4 bases at V and 1 base at J, leaving 8 bases unmatched. There are 16 residues in the CDR3. Germline loops: CDR1 WNHNN, CDR2 SYGVQD (reference sequence). CDR3 DNA sequence: TGCGCCAGCAGTGGTCGACAGGGGACATCGAACACTGAAGCTTTCTTT. This codes for CASSGRQGTSNTEAFF.

This chain uses TRBV4-1 with TRBJ2-1, with TRBD2 matching over 8 bases. V trimming: 6 bases; J trimming: 7 bases; junction bases outside the gene matches: 17. From germline, CDR1 is MGHRA and CDR2 YSYEKL. The CDR3 contains 17 residues. The CDR3 protein is CASRKIAGTSRVNEQFF. The CDR3 region has the DNA TGCGCCAGCAGGAAAATCGCCGGGACTAGTCGTGTAAATGAGCAGTTCTTC.

V and J are TRBV5-1 and TRBJ1-2; 8 bases are a match to TRBD1. The germline V gene has CDR1 SGHRS and CDR2 YFSETQ. The CDR3 loop spans 13 amino acids. The trim removed 3 bases at V and 4 bases at J, leaving 2 bases unmatched. The DNA of the CDR3 is TGCGCCAGCAGCTCAGGGGGCGGCTATGGCTACACCTTC. Protein: CASSSGGGYGYTF.

The genes are TRBV2 and TRBJ2-2, with 7 bases lining up with TRBD1. J lost 4 bases, V lost 7 bases, and 9 bases had no gene match. Germline CDR1 and CDR2: SNHLY and FYNNEI. The CDR3 spans 15 residues. The chain's CDR3 is CASTTSGQVTGELFF. The CDR3 coding sequence is TGTGCCAGCACCACATCCGGACAGGTCACCGGGGAGCTGTTTTTT.

The chain combines TRBV4-1 with TRBJ1-1; the D is unclear. The CDR3 is 13 residues long. Germline CDR1 reads MGHRA; CDR2 reads YSYEKL. V was pared by 6 bases and J by 0 bases, with 8 bases between. The CDR3: CASRTTMNTEAFF. CDR3 coding DNA: TGCGCCAGCAGGACTACAATGAACACTGAAGCTTTCTTT.

CDR3 bases: TGTGCCAGCAGTTCCTCATTACAGGGGGGAGAGACCCAGTACTTC. Translated: CASSSSLQGGETQYF. The chain employs TRBV27 and TRBJ2-5; TRBD1 matches at 8 bases. CDR1 is MNHEY and CDR2 is SMNVEV in the germline V gene (reference sequence). The trim removed 4 bases at V and 4 bases at J, leaving 8 bases unmatched. This CDR3 region has 15 residues.

The chain links TRBV13 to TRBJ2-1; 11 bases are shared with TRBD2. From germline, CDR1 is PRHDT and CDR2 FYEKMQ (reference sequence). V lost 3 bases and J lost 5; bases outside the gene matches: 9. There are 17 residues in the CDR3. In DNA, the CDR3 is TGTGCCAGCAGCTTTTCCATAGCGGGAGGGCCGGACAATGAGCAGTTCTTC. This translates into CASSFSIAGGPDNEQFF.

The chain joins TRBV7-3 to TRBJ1-1; 9 bases align to TRBD1. CDR1 and CDR2 (germline): SGHTA, FQGTGA. The V gene end was trimmed by 2 bases and the J gene end by 2 bases; junction bases not matched to a gene: 9. CDR3 length equals 17 residues. The DNA for the CDR3 is TGTGCCAGCAGCTTATGGACAGGGGCGGTAAAAAACACTGAAGCTTTCTTT. This encodes CASSLWTGAVKNTEAFF.

A word on this clone: A read error may account for a junction end that differs from germline. This chain connects TRBV7-9 to TRBJ1-5; tentatively, D is TRBD1 (5 bases). This CDR3 has 13 amino acids. Germline CDR1 is SEHNR and CDR2 is FQNEAQ (reference sequence). The CDR3 loop is CSSSLEGKQPQHF. The CDR3 DNA follows: TGTTCCAGCAGCTTAGAGGGGAAACAGCCCCAGCATTTT. The full variable domain, rest sourced from reference TRBV7-9 and TRBJ1-5, is DTGVSQNPRHKITKRGQNVTFRCDPISEHNRLYWYRQTLGQGPEFLTYFQNEAQLEKSRLLSDRFSAERPKGSFSTLEIQRTEQGDSAMYLCSSSLEGKQPQHFGDGTRLSIL.

The J gene is TRBJ1-2, the V gene TRBV15, with D possibly TRBD1 on 6 matching bases. Germline values: CDR1 LNHNV, CDR2 YYDKDF (reference sequence). Trimming left V 0 bases short and J 5 bases short, with 13 bases between. This CDR3 has 15 residues. CDR3 protein: CATSRDPDGQYGYTF. In DNA form, the CDR3 reads TGTGCCACCAGCAGAGATCCTGATGGACAGTATGGCTACACCTTC.

This clone was recorded only once. This chain uses TRBV7-9 with TRBJ2-1, with D possibly TRBD2 on 6 matching bases. Germline CDR1 is SEHNR and CDR2 is FQNEAQ (reference sequence). The CDR3 is 15 amino acids. V was pared by 2 bases and J by 7 bases, with 15 bases between. In DNA form, the CDR3 reads TGTGCCAGCAGCTTAAGGCGGGTGGGGAGGAATGAGCAGTTCTTC. Protein sequence: CASSLRRVGRNEQFF. Full variable domain (outside the CDR3, taken from reference TRBV7-9 and TRBJ2-1): DTGVSQNPRHKITKRGQNVTFRCDPISEHNRLYWYRQTLGQGPEFLTYFQNEAQLEKSRLLSDRFSAERPKGSFSTLEIQRTEQGDSAMYLCASSLRRVGRNEQFFGPGTRLTVL.

The chain joins TRBV27 to TRBJ2-7, with 9 nucleotides matching TRBD1. Germline V lookup: CDR1 MNHEY, CDR2 SMNVEV (reference sequence). The CDR3 length is 16 residues. J gave up 0 bases and V 6 bases, and 9 bases lay outside the gene matches. The CDR3 sequence is CASSRRQGGYSYEQYF. The CDR3 DNA reads TGTGCCAGCAGCCGCAGACAGGGGGGTTACTCCTACGAGCAGTACTTC.

The rearrangement joins TRBV5-1 to TRBJ2-1, with 11 bases aligning to TRBD2. The germline gives CDR1 SGHRS, CDR2 YFSETQ. The J segment lost 6 bases and the V segment lost 4 bases, leaving 9 bases of the junction unmatched. The CDR3 has 16 residues. Here the CDR3 DNA reads TGCGCCAGCAGCCAAACTAGCGGGAGCTTAGGCAATGAGCAGTTCTTC. Its translation: CASSQTSGSLGNEQFF.

The chain has TRBV10-3 and TRBJ1-1; D uncertain. V lost 2 bases and J 0 bases, leaving 7 bases between the germline ends. This CDR3 has 14 amino acids. Germline CDR1 ENHRY, CDR2 SYGVKD. The CDR3 coding sequence is TGTGCCATCAGTGAGGACATAATGAACACTGAAGCTTTCTTT. Protein: CAISEDIMNTEAFF.

The V call is TRBV6-5, the J call TRBJ1-5; D is unclear. From germline, CDR1 is MNHEY and CDR2 SVGAGI. The V end lost 3 bases, the J end lost 6 bases, and 9 bases lay between the germline ends. This CDR3 contains 13 residues. The CDR3 region has the DNA TGTGCCAGCAGTTATGCAGGCCTTCAGCCCCAGCATTTT. It yields the protein CASSYAGLQPQHF.

This chain joins TRBV10-3 and TRBJ1-5; D call uncertain. From germline, CDR1 is ENHRY and CDR2 SYGVKD. Trimming cost V 8 bases and J 7 bases, with 15 bases left between them. This CDR3 is 13 amino acids long. The CDR3 DNA reads TGTGCCATCTACGACGGGGTTGGGCAGCCCCAGCATTTT. It specifies CAIYDGVGQPQHF.

This clone has only a few counts. The chain recombines TRBV6-5 with TRBJ1-1; D call uncertain. The CDR3 spans 12 residues. The V and J ends lost 6 bases and 2 bases respectively, with 7 bases between them. Germline CDR1 MNHEY, CDR2 SVGAGI. As DNA, the CDR3 is TGTGCCAGCAGACTTTCTAACACTGAAGCTTTCTTT. Protein sequence: CASRLSNTEAFF.

A remark on this clone: The same CDR3 is also encoded by other DNA sequences in this sample. The rearrangement joins TRBV6-6 to TRBJ1-1; perhaps TRBD1 as D (6 bases). CDR1 is MNHNY and CDR2 is SVGAGI in the germline V gene (reference sequence). This CDR3 has 12 amino acids. V lost 9 bases and J lost 0, with 8 bases in between. CDR3 in DNA: TGTGCCAGTACAGGGATGAACACTGAAGCTTTCTTT. It specifies CASTGMNTEAFF.

This clone was recorded a few times. This rearrangement joins TRBV5-1 to TRBJ1-1; 7 bases match TRBD1. The V gene end was trimmed by 4 bases and the J gene end by 3 bases; junction bases not matched to a gene: 6. Germline-derived CDR1 and CDR2 are SGHRS and YFSETQ. The CDR3 is 14 amino acids. The CDR3 DNA reads TGCGCCAGCAGCATGGGACAGATTTACACTGAAGCTTTCTTT. Protein product: CASSMGQIYTEAFF.

V and J are TRBV19 and TRBJ1-5; 8 bases fit TRBD1. Losses at the gene ends were 3 bases for V and 7 bases for J; bases not matched to a gene: 2. This CDR3 is 13 amino acids long. Germline V gives CDR1 LNHDA, CDR2 SQIVND (reference sequence). The CDR3 spells CASSMQGAQPQHF. The CDR3 DNA reads as TGTGCCAGTAGTATGCAGGGGGCCCAGCCCCAGCATTTT.

This chain uses TRBV6-1 with TRBJ2-7, with TRBD1 identical over 7 bases. The CDR3 sequence is 15 residues long. The V gene end was trimmed by 7 bases and the J gene end by 0 bases; junction bases not matched to a gene: 9. The germline V gene has CDR1 MNHNS and CDR2 SASEGT. The CDR3 spells CASNPQGDSSYEQYF. DNA of the CDR3: TGTGCCAGCAATCCTCAGGGGGATAGCTCCTACGAGCAGTACTTC.

V is TRBV5-8 and J is TRBJ2-2; D call uncertain. The CDR3 is made up of 13 amino acids. V was trimmed by 0 bases and J by 4 bases, leaving 4 bases between them. Germline lookup yields CDR1 SGHTS and CDR2 YDEGEE. DNA for the CDR3: TGTGCCAGCAGCTTGGAACTCACCGGGGAGCTGTTTTTT. Amino acid sequence: CASSLELTGELFF.

The chain combines TRBV5-4 with TRBJ2-7; D gene ambiguous. Germline lookup yields CDR1 SGHNT and CDR2 YYREEE (reference sequence). This CDR3 is 13 amino acids long. The germline V and J ends were trimmed by 4 bases and 3 bases, with 11 bases remaining between them. This CDR3 is CASSPSTRYEQYF. The DNA for the CDR3 is TGTGCCAGCAGCCCGTCAACTCGCTACGAGCAGTACTTC.